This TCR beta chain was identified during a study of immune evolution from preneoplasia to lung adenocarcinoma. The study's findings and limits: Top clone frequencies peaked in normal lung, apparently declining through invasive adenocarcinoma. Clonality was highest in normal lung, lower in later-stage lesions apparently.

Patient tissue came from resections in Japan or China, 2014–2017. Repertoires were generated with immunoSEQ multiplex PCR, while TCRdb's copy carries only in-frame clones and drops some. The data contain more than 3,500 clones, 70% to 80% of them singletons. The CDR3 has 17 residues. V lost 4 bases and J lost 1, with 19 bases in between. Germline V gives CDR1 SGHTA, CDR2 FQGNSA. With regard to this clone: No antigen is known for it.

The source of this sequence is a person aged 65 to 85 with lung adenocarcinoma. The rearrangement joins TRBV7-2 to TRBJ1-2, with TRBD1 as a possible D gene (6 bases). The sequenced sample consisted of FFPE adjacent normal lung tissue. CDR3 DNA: TGTGCCAGCAGCTCGGACAACAGGGCGGGGAGTAACTATGGCTACACCTTC. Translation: CASSSDNRAGSNYGYTF.